One sample yielded the 23 T cell receptor beta chains listed below, sequenced in a study of PD-L1 blockade in urothelial cancer. The time point here: pretreatment peripheral blood. Profiled with immunoSEQ multiplex PCR; TCRdb holds only in-frame clones, not every one. In the table there are about 56,000 clones, roughly 87% of which are singletons. The specimen was PBMCs, collected around atezolizumab (anti-PD-L1) treatment. The receptor source for this set is a man in his 70s with urothelial cancer.

This chain uses TRBV2 with TRBJ2-1; TRBD2 might be the D (5 bases). The germline V gene encodes CDR1 SNHLY and CDR2 FYNNEI. V shed 6 bases and J shed 7 bases, with 16 bases lying between them. The CDR3 runs 14 residues. The CDR3 protein is CASRALGRGNEQFF. CDR3 DNA sequence: TGTGCCAGCAGGGCCCTAGGGAGAGGGAATGAGCAGTTCTTC. Full variable domain (outside the CDR3, taken from reference TRBV2 and TRBJ2-1): EPEVTQTPSHQVTQMGQEVILRCVPISNHLYFYWYRQILGQKVEFLVSFYNNEISEKSEIFDDQFSVERPDGSNFTLKIRSTKLEDSAMYFCASRALGRGNEQFFGPGTRLTVL.

The V call is TRBV27, the J call TRBJ1-5; D gene ambiguous. The V gene lost 6 bases and the J gene lost 0 bases, with 9 bases spanning the gap. CDR1 and CDR2 from the germline V gene are MNHEY and SMNVEV (reference sequence). CDR3 length equals 14 residues. Here the CDR3 reads CASSQVRSNQPQHF. The CDR3 DNA is TGTGCCAGCAGCCAGGTACGTAGCAATCAGCCCCAGCATTTT.

The chain is built from TRBV7-9 and TRBJ1-1; TRBD1 might be the D (5 bases). The CDR3 is made up of 14 amino acids. Deletions cut 11 bases from V and 6 bases from J, with 22 bases between. Germline loops: CDR1 SEHNR, CDR2 FQNEAQ (reference sequence). CDR3 amino acids: CASLGAGLKAEAFF. In DNA form, the CDR3 reads TGTGCCTCTCTAGGTGCAGGGTTGAAAGCTGAAGCTTTCTTT.

The rearrangement joins TRBV29-1 to TRBJ2-1; 10 nucleotides line up with TRBD2. Germline assignment: CDR1 SQVTM and CDR2 ANQGSEA. V shed 7 bases and J 5 bases; nucleotides not matched to a gene: 5. The CDR3 is 13 residues long. The CDR3 DNA is TGCAGCGCACCTAGCGGGGGAAACAATGAGCAGTTCTTC. Translated: CSAPSGGNNEQFF.

CDR3 in amino acids: CASSEFGLQGFYEQYF. The CDR3 DNA is TGTGCCAGCAGTGAGTTTGGGCTACAGGGGTTCTACGAGCAGTACTTC. This chain joins TRBV2 and TRBJ2-7, with TRBD1 identical over 7 bases. Germline V gives CDR1 SNHLY, CDR2 FYNNEI. The V segment lost 3 bases and the J segment 3 bases; nucleotides outside the gene matches: 11. This CDR3 spans 16 amino acids.

This clone has just a few counts. The chain recombines TRBV4-1 with TRBJ2-1; 7 bases are shared with TRBD2. CDR3 length: 12 residues. The V gene's germline CDR1 is MGHRA and CDR2 YSYEKL. V lost 4 bases, J lost 12 bases, and 6 bases stayed unmatched. CDR3 amino acids: CASSPGGEGQFF. Here the CDR3 DNA reads TGCGCCAGCAGCCCTGGGGGGGAAGGGCAGTTCTTC.

This clone was seen ten or more times. The chain is built from TRBV6-1 and TRBJ2-2; 7 bases match TRBD1. CDR3 length: 13 amino acids. After removal of 6 bases from V and 6 bases from J, the junction contained 4 bases not matched to a gene. The germline V gene has CDR1 MNHNS and CDR2 SASEGT. CDR3 sequence: CASSPRGPGELFF. The CDR3 DNA follows: TGTGCCAGCAGCCCAAGGGGGCCCGGGGAGCTGTTTTTT.

The rearrangement uses TRBV4-2 and TRBJ2-2; 10 bases align to TRBD2. Germline assignment: CDR1 LGHNA and CDR2 YNFKEQ. J gave up 5 bases and V 1 base, and 7 bases lay outside the gene matches. The CDR3 has 17 amino acids. CDR3: CASSQGGLAGVTGELFF. CDR3 sequence (DNA): TGTGCCAGCAGCCAAGGCGGGCTAGCGGGAGTGACCGGGGAGCTGTTTTTT.

The chain employs TRBV7-8 and TRBJ1-1; D is possibly TRBD1 (6 bases). V was pared by 2 bases and J by 0 bases, with 10 bases between. CDR3 length: 15 residues. Germline lookup yields CDR1 SGHVS and CDR2 FQNEAQ. Here the CDR3 reads CASSLPGGVNTEAFF. In DNA, the CDR3 is TGTGCCAGCAGCTTACCGGGGGGCGTGAACACTGAAGCTTTCTTT.

The chain couples TRBV2 to TRBJ2-1; TRBD2 is a possible D gene (6 bases). Per the germline V gene, CDR1 is SNHLY and CDR2 is FYNNEI. The V end was cut by 6 bases, the J end by 4 bases, with 13 bases between. The CDR3 spans 14 residues. The CDR3 coding sequence is TGTGCCAGCAGAGGGCTAGCGCGATACAATGAGCAGTTCTTC. It yields the protein CASRGLARYNEQFF.

The count of this clone is one. The gene calls are TRBV6-1 and TRBJ1-2, with 9 bases identical to TRBD1. Looked up from germline, CDR1 is MNHNS and CDR2 is SASEGT. The CDR3 runs 14 residues. The V segment lost 8 bases and the J segment 4 bases; nucleotides outside the gene matches: 8. CDR3 in amino acids: CASGTGGRGYGYTF. The CDR3 DNA follows: TGTGCCAGCGGTACAGGGGGCCGAGGCTATGGCTACACCTTC.

The V and J genes are TRBV6-1 and TRBJ2-7, with TRBD1 matching over 8 bases. The CDR3 is made up of 14 amino acids. The V segment lost 7 bases and the J segment 3 bases; nucleotides outside the gene matches: 8. Per germline, CDR1 MNHNS and CDR2 SASEGT. DNA of the CDR3: TGTGCCAGCAACCCCGACAGGGGCGGCTACGAGCAGTACTTC. It specifies CASNPDRGGYEQYF.

The chain uses TRBV4-1 and TRBJ2-6, with a tentative D call TRBD1 (5 bases). The CDR3 contains 17 residues. The V gene lost 4 bases and the J gene lost 4 bases, with 17 bases spanning the gap. The germline V gene encodes CDR1 MGHRA and CDR2 YSYEKL. The CDR3 spells CASSLGEGAEGANVLTF. CDR3 DNA sequence: TGCGCCAGCAGCCTCGGCGAAGGGGCTGAAGGGGCCAACGTCCTGACTTTC.

The V and J genes are TRBV7-9 and TRBJ1-1, with 7 bases identical to TRBD1. V lost 4 bases and J lost 5; bases outside the gene matches: 7. Germline V gene data show CDR1 as SEHNR and CDR2 as FQNEAQ (reference sequence). The CDR3 loop spans 14 amino acids. CDR3 bases: TGTGCCAGCAGCTCCGAGACAGGGAGGACTGAAGCTTTCTTT. Protein: CASSSETGRTEAFF.

This clone showed up just a few times. The chain carries TRBV4-1 and TRBJ1-1; perhaps TRBD1 as D (6 bases). V lost 0 bases, J lost 4 bases, and 12 bases lay in between. The CDR3 is 15 residues long. Germline V lookup: CDR1 MGHRA, CDR2 YSYEKL. CDR3 protein: CASSQDVGGATEAFF. In nucleotides, the CDR3 is TGCGCCAGCAGCCAAGATGTTGGGGGCGCCACTGAAGCTTTCTTT.

The rearrangement links TRBV11-2 to TRBJ2-6; 8 bases are a match to TRBD1. The CDR3 has 17 residues. Germline assignment: CDR1 SGHAT and CDR2 FQNNGV. V lost 5 bases and J lost 0; bases outside the gene matches: 6. CDR3 bases: TGTGCCAGCAGCGGAGGGACAGGTCTCTCTGGGGCCAACGTCCTGACTTTC. As protein: CASSGGTGLSGANVLTF.

The rearrangement joins TRBV7-9 to TRBJ2-1; D gene unclear. CDR3 size: 13 residues. V lost 2 bases, J lost 5 bases, and 7 bases lay in between. Per germline, CDR1 SEHNR and CDR2 FQNEAQ (reference sequence). The CDR3 region is CASSLLADNEQFF. For the CDR3, the DNA is TGTGCCAGCAGCTTACTCGCGGACAATGAGCAGTTCTTC.

V and J are TRBV18 and TRBJ2-7; 8 nucleotides match TRBD1. After removal of 5 bases from V and 3 bases from J, the junction contained 6 bases not matched to a gene. Germline V lookup: CDR1 KGHSH, CDR2 LQKENI. The CDR3 spans 14 residues. CDR3 sequence reads: CASSAGQASYEQYF. The CDR3 DNA reads as TGTGCCAGCTCAGCGGGACAGGCCAGCTACGAGCAGTACTTC. The full variable domain, completed using reference TRBV18 and TRBJ2-7, is NAGVMQNPRHLVRRRGQEARLRCSPMKGHSHVYWYRQLPEEGLKFMVYLQKENIIDESGMPKERFSAEFPKEGPSILRIQQVVRGDSAAYFCASSAGQASYEQYFGPGTRLTVT.

The CDR3 DNA is TGTGCCAGCAGCTTCGAGGACAGGGGGGCCACTGAAGCTTTCTTT. Translation: CASSFEDRGATEAFF. This chain joins TRBV13 and TRBJ1-1, with 10 bases matching TRBD1. V trimming: 3 bases; J trimming: 4 bases; junction bases outside the gene matches: 5. Germline values: CDR1 PRHDT, CDR2 FYEKMQ (reference sequence). This CDR3 contains 15 residues.

The rearrangement links TRBV7-3 to TRBJ2-1, with 12 bases identical to TRBD2. V was pared by 2 bases and J by 9 bases, with 5 bases of the junction left unmatched. Germline V CDR1 and CDR2: SGHTA, FQGTGA. The CDR3 spans 15 residues. The CDR3 DNA sequence: TGTGCCAGCAGCTTATCTAGCGGGAGGGGGGGTGAGCAGTTCTTC. Protein sequence: CASSLSSGRGGEQFF. Looking up the rest from reference TRBV7-3 and TRBJ2-1 gives the full variable domain: GAGVSQTPSNKVTEKGKYVELRCDPISGHTALYWYRQSLGQGPEFLIYFQGTGAADDSGLPNDRFFAVRPEGSVSTLKIQRTERGDSAVYLCASSLSSGRGGEQFFGPGTRLTVL.

V usage is TRBV6-5 and J usage is TRBJ2-7, with D possibly matching TRBD1 (6 bases). The CDR3 covers 15 residues. V lost 2 bases to trimming and J lost 1 base, with 12 bases between them. Germline CDR1 is MNHEY and CDR2 is SVGAGI. CDR3 DNA sequence: TGTGCCAGCAGTTACCAGGGGACATCGTCCTACGAGCAGTACTTC. It codes for CASSYQGTSSYEQYF.

The rearrangement links TRBV7-9 to TRBJ2-5; 10 nucleotides align to TRBD1. Germline CDR1 reads SEHNR; CDR2 reads FQNEAQ (reference sequence). Unmatched junction bases numbered 15, after V lost 3 bases and J lost 5 bases. This CDR3 region has 18 residues. DNA of the CDR3: TGTGCCAGCAGCTTTGGTAGGACCGGGACAGGGGTTGCCGAGACCCAGTACTTC. Translated, it gives CASSFGRTGTGVAETQYF.

CDR3 residues: CASSLDGASGSRNEQFF. The CDR3, as DNA: TGTGCCAGCAGCTTAGATGGCGCTAGCGGGAGTAGAAATGAGCAGTTCTTC. The chain is built from TRBV11-3 and TRBJ2-1, with 10 bases identical to TRBD2. V dropped 0 bases and J dropped 7; count of bases not matched to a gene: 9. Germline CDR1 reads SGHNT; CDR2 reads YENEEA. CDR3 length: 17 amino acids.